A single sample is the source of the 5 T cell receptor beta chains below, sequenced in a study of cytomegalovirus exposure and HLA in healthy donors. Vbeta (60) and Jbeta (13) primers were used in the PCR. Profiled with immunoSEQ multiplex PCR; TCRdb holds only in-frame clones, not every one. Of 200,000 to 250,000 clones detected, more than 70% appear once; the ten largest clones hold 1.3%. The sequencing input was PBMCs. Receptors were obtained from a human donor in good health.

V gene TRBV4-1 combines with J gene TRBJ2-2, with D unclear. CDR3 length: 12 amino acids. V was shortened by 4 bases and J by 4 bases, with 4 bases between the two germline ends. The germline V gene has CDR1 MGHRA and CDR2 YSYEKL. The chain's CDR3 is CASSPFTGELFF. The CDR3 DNA follows: TGCGCCAGCAGCCCCTTCACCGGGGAGCTGTTTTTT.

This chain uses TRBV10-3 with TRBJ2-1; 9 bases fit TRBD2. The CDR3 spans 14 residues. Per germline, CDR1 ENHRY and CDR2 SYGVKD. V was clipped by 7 bases and J by 7 bases; unmatched bases: 8. The CDR3 DNA reads as TGTGCCATCAAGGCTAGCGGGGAATTGAATGAGCAGTTCTTC. Translating it yields CAIKASGELNEQFF.

In its sample, this clone was seen once. The CDR3 nucleotides read TGTGCCAGCAGCTCGGCCGGGACTCCCTACAATGAGCAGTTCTTC. Translating gives CASSSAGTPYNEQFF. The chain links TRBV7-9 to TRBJ2-1; maybe TRBD2 (6 bases). CDR1 and CDR2 (germline): SEHNR, FQNEAQ (reference sequence). V lost 4 bases, J lost 2 bases, and 12 bases lay in between. The CDR3 runs to 15 residues.

The chain couples TRBV7-2 to TRBJ2-5; 13 bases agree with TRBD2. This CDR3 spans 18 amino acids. Looked up from germline, CDR1 is SGHTA and CDR2 is FQGNSA. V was clipped by 4 bases and J by 5 bases; unmatched bases: 13. The CDR3 DNA reads as TGTGCCAGCAGCTCCCGGCGACTAGCGGGAGGTAACGAGGAGACCCAGTACTTC. Its protein is CASSSRRLAGGNEETQYF.

V and J are TRBV6-1 and TRBJ2-3; TRBD2 matches 9 bases. Germline loops: CDR1 MNHNS, CDR2 SASEGT. The CDR3 contains 15 residues. Trimming at V came to 7 bases and at J to 2 bases, leaving 7 bases not matched to a gene. The CDR3 sequence is CASNLAGTPTDTQYF. In DNA, the CDR3 is TGTGCCAGCAACCTAGCGGGAACCCCCACAGATACGCAGTATTTT.